This TCR beta chain came from a study of T cell changes during pregnancy in multiple sclerosis (dated by TCRdb to about 2019). Study-wide context: The study examined how the T cell repertoire changed over the course of pregnancy in women with multiple sclerosis.

Libraries were made using the immunoSEQ multiplex PCR assay. What TCRdb holds here is the immuneACCESS table cut down to in-frame rearrangements. Part of the clones is not present; checked against another copy, under half of the missing clones reflect an unresolved V gene, and the others are unexplained. The sample contains roughly 20,000 clones, approximately 86% of them found a single time. Clones ranked in the top ten supply less than 20% of the sample. For this clone: Its binding antigen is unknown. Qualities for individual bases were not recorded, and no much larger clone is one base off.

The CDR3, from cysteine to phenylalanine, totals 13 residues. Only the CDR3 part of the read is kept: 39 bases, read in frame from the first base. From the germline V gene (reference sequence), CDR1 is LNHDA and CDR2 is SQIVND. The trim is 5 bases for V and 8 bases for J, with a gap of 15 bases between the germline ends. The clonotype originates from a female donor in good health, enrolled as a control in a pregnancy study. The sequencing used CD8+ T cells from peripheral blood mononuclear cells, collected after pregnancy. Recombination linked TRBV19 to TRBJ1-1; the D region possibly corresponds to TRBD1 (5 bases align). The bases read TGTGCCAGTAGTCCCTGGGGCCCCCAAGAAGCTTTCTTT. It codes for CASSPWGPQEAFF.